This TCR beta chain appears in the sequencing data of a study of shared T cell receptors in the human thymus. Profiled with immunoSEQ multiplex PCR; TCRdb holds only in-frame clones, not every one. The data show 630,000 or so clones, around 87% seen once. Trimming took 3 bases from V and 0 from J, leaving 6 bases between them. The CDR3 loop spans 13 amino acids. The germline V gene encodes CDR1 MDHEN and CDR2 SYDVKM. These data were also filed under a second study, of human thymus T cells.

The gene calls are TRBV28 and TRBJ2-7; unclear D gene. This receptor was taken from a boy under two years old with a congenital heart defect. The sample taken for sequencing was thymocytes. The CDR3 protein is CASSLRNSYEQYF. In DNA, the CDR3 is TGTGCCAGCAGTTTGAGGAACTCCTACGAGCAGTACTTC. The full variable domain, rest sourced from reference TRBV28 and TRBJ2-7, is DVKVTQSSRYLVKRTGEKVFLECVQDMDHENMFWYRQDPGLGLRLIYFSYDVKMKEKGDIPEGYSVSREKKERFSLILESASTNQTSMYLCASSLRNSYEQYFGPGTRLTVT.